This passage covers 4 T cell receptor beta chains from one sample sequenced in a study of CD4 T cells in relation to SARS-CoV-2 and coronaviruses. Some clones are missing from TCRdb's copy, which holds only in-frame ones; the method was immunoSEQ multiplex PCR. The table lists tens of thousands of clones, about 70% of them singletons. Antigens for these TCRs are unknown. Before the COVID-19 pandemic, during about 2011-2018, CD4+ T cells were taken from unexposed donors. After about 11 days of culture, CD4+ T cells were isolated. Sequencing used CD4+ T cells from PBMCs, cultured in vitro. Receptors originate from a human donor in good health.

The V call is TRBV6-1, the J call TRBJ2-7; 8 bases fit TRBD2. This CDR3 region has 15 residues. CDR1 and CDR2 from the germline V gene are MNHNS and SASEGT. J gave up 1 base and V 3 bases, and 5 bases lay outside the gene matches. The CDR3, as DNA: TGTGCCAGCAGTGACCGGGGGGGTCTTTCCTACGAGCAGTACTTC. It yields the protein CASSDRGGLSYEQYF.

V usage is TRBV5-6 and J usage is TRBJ1-1, with 8 bases matching TRBD1. The germline V gene encodes CDR1 SGHDT and CDR2 YYEEEE. Trimming cost V 0 bases and J 4 bases; bases outside gene matches: 5. This CDR3 comprises 15 residues. Written as DNA, the CDR3 is TGTGCCAGCAGCTTGGCCAGGGGGCAGGGCACTGAAGCTTTCTTT. It is translated as CASSLARGQGTEAFF.

The rearrangement links TRBV2 to TRBJ1-1; D unresolved. Trimming removed 7 bases at V and 4 bases at J, with 10 bases between. The CDR3 totals 12 residues. Germline CDR1 is SNHLY and CDR2 is FYNNEI. CDR3 sequence: CASNRGGTEAFF. DNA of the CDR3: TGTGCCAGCAATCGGGGAGGCACTGAAGCTTTCTTT.

The V and J genes are TRBV25-1 and TRBJ2-1; D is perhaps TRBD2 (6 bases). The CDR3 consists of 17 residues. The germline V gene encodes CDR1 MGHDK and CDR2 SYGVNS. Trimming took off 0 bases at V and 5 bases at J, with 17 bases between the two ends. The CDR3 DNA sequence: TGTGCCAGCAGTGAATATATTCCCCGGGAGACAGACAATGAGCAGTTCTTC. It specifies CASSEYIPRETDNEQFF.